This TCR beta chain was sequenced during a study of beta chain features in type 1 diabetes. Study-level findings and limits: Patients' naive, central memory and Treg TCRB repertoires seemed closer to one another than those of healthy donors. Patients with type 1 diabetes showed fewer VDJ junction insertions and more deletions.

The CDR3 runs to 14 residues. With V trimmed by 0 bases and J by 10 bases, 6 bases remained unmatched. In germline, CDR1 is SGHVS, CDR2 FQNEAQ. Note on this clone: Its antigen is unidentified.

The isolated RNA, all of it, was reverse transcribed, so expressed TCRB transcripts were what got sequenced. The protocol was immunoSEQ multiplex PCR, while the TCRdb copy is restricted to in-frame clones and leaves out a portion. The sample includes 330,000 or so clones, 13% to 15% of them seen just once. The receptor's source is a man younger than 40 in good health. V gene TRBV7-8 combines with J gene TRBJ2-1; 7 bases fit TRBD2. Input material: central memory CD4+ T cells from blood. DNA of the CDR3: TGTGCCAGCAGCTTAGCCAGCGGGGATAAAGAGCAGTTCTTC. This codes for CASSLASGDKEQFF.